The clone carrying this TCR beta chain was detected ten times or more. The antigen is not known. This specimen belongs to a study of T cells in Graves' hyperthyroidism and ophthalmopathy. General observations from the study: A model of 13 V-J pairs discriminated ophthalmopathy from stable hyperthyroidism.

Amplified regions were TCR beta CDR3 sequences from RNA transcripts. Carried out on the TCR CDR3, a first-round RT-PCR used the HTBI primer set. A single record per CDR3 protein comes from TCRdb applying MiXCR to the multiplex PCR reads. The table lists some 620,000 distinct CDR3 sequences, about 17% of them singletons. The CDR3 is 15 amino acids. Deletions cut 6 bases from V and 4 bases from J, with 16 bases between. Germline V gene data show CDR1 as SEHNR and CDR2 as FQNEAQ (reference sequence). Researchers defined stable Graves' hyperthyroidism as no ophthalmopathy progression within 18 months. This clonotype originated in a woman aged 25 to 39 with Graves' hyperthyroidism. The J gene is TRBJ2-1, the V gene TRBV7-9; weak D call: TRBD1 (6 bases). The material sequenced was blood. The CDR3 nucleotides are TGTGCCAGCAGTCAAAGGGACATGAGATACAATGAGCAGTTCTTC. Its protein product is CASSQRDMRYNEQFF.